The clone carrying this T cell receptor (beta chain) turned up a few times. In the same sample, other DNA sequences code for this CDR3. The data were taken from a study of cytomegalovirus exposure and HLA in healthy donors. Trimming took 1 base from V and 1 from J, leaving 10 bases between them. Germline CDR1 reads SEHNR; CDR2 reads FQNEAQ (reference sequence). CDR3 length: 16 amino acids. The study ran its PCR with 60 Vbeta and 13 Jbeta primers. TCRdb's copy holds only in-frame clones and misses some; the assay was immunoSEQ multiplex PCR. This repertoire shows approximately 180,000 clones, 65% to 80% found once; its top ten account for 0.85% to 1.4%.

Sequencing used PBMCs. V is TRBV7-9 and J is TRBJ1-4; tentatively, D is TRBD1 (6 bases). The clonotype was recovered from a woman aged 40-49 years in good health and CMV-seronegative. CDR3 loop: CASSLGVDRTNEKLFF. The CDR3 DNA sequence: TGTGCCAGCAGCTTAGGGGTGGACAGAACTAATGAAAAACTGTTTTTT.